Shown below are 10 T cell receptor beta chains from a single sample sequenced in a study of blood T cell repertoires in COVID-19. Profiled with immunoSEQ multiplex PCR; TCRdb holds only in-frame clones, not every one. Of roughly 160,000 clones in the sample, 90% to 95% were seen once. What was sequenced was peripheral blood. The origin of the receptors is a man aged 50 to 60 with acute or convalescent COVID-19.

This rearrangement joins TRBV28 to TRBJ2-5; 10 bases align to TRBD1. This CDR3 is 15 amino acids long. Trimming cost V 6 bases and J 4 bases; bases outside gene matches: 8. CDR1 and CDR2 (germline): MDHEN, SYDVKM. In DNA, the CDR3 is TGTGCCAGCAGGTTGCCGGGACAGGGGAGAGAGACCCAGTACTTC. This codes for CASRLPGQGRETQYF. The variable domain in full, completed from reference TRBV28 and TRBJ2-5, reads DVKVTQSSRYLVKRTGEKVFLECVQDMDHENMFWYRQDPGLGLRLIYFSYDVKMKEKGDIPEGYSVSREKKERFSLILESASTNQTSMYLCASRLPGQGRETQYFGPGTRLLVL.

The genes are TRBV6-7 and TRBJ2-5; no clear D gene. Being an ORF, TRBV6-7 has a function that is uncertain. The CDR3 runs 12 residues. V was clipped by 6 bases and J by 7 bases, with 12 bases between them. The CDR3 region is CASRPRPGTQYF. The CDR3 nucleotides are TGTGCCAGCAGACCACGTCCGGGGACCCAGTACTTC.

This chain uses TRBV5-4 with TRBJ2-6; D ambiguous. CDR1 and CDR2 (germline): SGHNT, YYREEE (reference sequence). The V end lost 5 bases, the J end lost 2 bases, and 23 bases lay between the germline ends. The CDR3 totals 19 residues. CDR3 DNA sequence: TGTGCCAGCAGGTCCGGGTGGCCGACCACCTCCACTGGGGCCAACGTCCTGACTTTC. Its translation is CASRSGWPTTSTGANVLTF.

This sequence joins TRBV24-1 and TRBJ2-1; the match to TRBD2 covers 8 bases. V was pared by 9 bases and J by 6 bases, with 9 bases of the junction left unmatched. This CDR3 region has 14 residues. CDR1 and CDR2 from the germline V gene are KGHDR and SFDVKD. CDR3 bases: TGTGCCACCTCGAGGGGACTAGGCTTCAATGAGCAGTTCTTC. Its protein is CATSRGLGFNEQFF.

This sequence joins TRBV18 and TRBJ2-1; D unresolved. The CDR3 extends over 13 amino acids. Deletions cut 3 bases from V and 4 bases from J, with 7 bases between. Germline values: CDR1 KGHSH, CDR2 LQKENI. The CDR3: CASSPSVYNEQFF. CDR3 DNA sequence: TGTGCCAGCTCACCCAGCGTTTACAATGAGCAGTTCTTC.

With respect to this clone: Relative to the germline gene, one junction end is altered; a read error may explain this. The V gene is TRBV29-1, the J gene TRBJ1-1; no firm D call. Per the germline V gene, CDR1 is SQVTM and CDR2 is ANQGSEA. This CDR3 has 12 residues. In DNA, the CDR3 is TGCAGCGCTGAACCCCCGGACACTGAAGCTTTCTTT. It is translated as CSAEPPDTEAFF.

V is TRBV28 and J is TRBJ1-6; 12 bases align to TRBD1. V dropped 5 bases and J dropped 4; count of bases not matched to a gene: 12. Germline loops: CDR1 MDHEN, CDR2 SYDVKM. The CDR3 runs to 19 residues. CDR3 sequence: CASSIRDRGPEIYNSPLHF. The CDR3 DNA reads as TGTGCCAGCAGTATCCGGGACAGGGGGCCCGAAATATATAATTCACCCCTCCACTTT.

V is TRBV19 and J is TRBJ1-4; 7 positions agree with TRBD1. CDR1 is LNHDA and CDR2 is SQIVND in the germline V gene (reference sequence). This CDR3 spans 15 amino acids. The trim removed 7 bases at V and 4 bases at J, leaving 9 bases unmatched. The CDR3 DNA is TGTGCCAGTACCGGGGGACAGAGTATTAATGAAAAACTGTTTTTT. Amino acid sequence: CASTGGQSINEKLFF.

The chain links TRBV28 to TRBJ1-1; D is possibly TRBD1 (5 bases). The V end lost 4 bases, the J end lost 1 base, and 13 bases lay between the germline ends. Germline lookup yields CDR1 MDHEN and CDR2 SYDVKM. The CDR3 is made up of 15 amino acids. The CDR3 nucleotides are TGTGCCAGCAGTTCACCGGGGGATTCGAACACTGAAGCTTTCTTT. It yields the protein CASSSPGDSNTEAFF.

The chain couples TRBV25-1 to TRBJ1-6; D not resolved. Germline assignment: CDR1 MGHDK and CDR2 SYGVNS. The CDR3 consists of 14 residues. The germline V and J ends were trimmed by 3 bases and 3 bases, with 6 bases remaining between them. Written as DNA, the CDR3 is TGTGCCAGCAGTGATAGTGGCTATAATTCACCCCTCCACTTT. This sequence encodes CASSDSGYNSPLHF.